This paragraph covers one T cell receptor (beta chain) sequence. This record comes from a study of T-cell reconstitution after alpha-beta-depleted transplantation in children. Germline values: CDR1 SNHLY, CDR2 FYNNEI. The CDR3 is 18 residues long. J was trimmed by 4 bases and V by 11 bases; bases with no gene match: 23. TCRbeta library preparation incorporated unique molecular identifiers. TCRdb reprocessed the PCR reads with MiXCR, giving one entry per CDR3 protein. Of 250,000 to 300,000 distinct CDR3 sequences in the sample, 9.9% are singletons; the top ten hold about 9.4%. The TCR originated in a human donor who donated a stem cell graft to a child with SCID. The chain is built from TRBV2 and TRBJ2-5; the match to TRBD1 covers 9 bases. The input for sequencing was PBMCs from the stem cell graft donor, taken from the stem cell graft. In DNA form, the CDR3 reads TGTGCCTTCAGTTACGGATCACACCGGACAGGGGTTTCAGAGACCCAGTACTTC. Protein: CAFSYGSHRTGVSETQYF.